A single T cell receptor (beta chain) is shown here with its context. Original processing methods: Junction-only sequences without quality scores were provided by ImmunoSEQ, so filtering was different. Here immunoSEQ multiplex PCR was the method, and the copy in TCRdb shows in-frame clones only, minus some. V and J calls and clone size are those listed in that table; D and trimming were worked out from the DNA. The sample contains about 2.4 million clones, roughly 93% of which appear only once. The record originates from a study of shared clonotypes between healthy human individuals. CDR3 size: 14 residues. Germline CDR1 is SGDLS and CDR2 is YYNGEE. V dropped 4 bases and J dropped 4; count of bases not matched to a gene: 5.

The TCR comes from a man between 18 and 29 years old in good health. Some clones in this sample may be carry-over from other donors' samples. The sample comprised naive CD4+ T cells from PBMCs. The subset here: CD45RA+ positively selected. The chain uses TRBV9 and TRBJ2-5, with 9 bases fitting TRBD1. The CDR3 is CASSLTGGGETQYF. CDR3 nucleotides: TGTGCCAGCAGCCTGACAGGGGGGGGAGAGACCCAGTACTTC. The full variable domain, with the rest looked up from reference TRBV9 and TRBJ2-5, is DSGVTQTPKHLITATGQRVTLRCSPRSGDLSVYWYQQSLDQGLQFLIQYYNGEERAKGNILERFSAQQFPDLHSELNLSSLELGDSALYFCASSLTGGGETQYFGPGTRLLVL.